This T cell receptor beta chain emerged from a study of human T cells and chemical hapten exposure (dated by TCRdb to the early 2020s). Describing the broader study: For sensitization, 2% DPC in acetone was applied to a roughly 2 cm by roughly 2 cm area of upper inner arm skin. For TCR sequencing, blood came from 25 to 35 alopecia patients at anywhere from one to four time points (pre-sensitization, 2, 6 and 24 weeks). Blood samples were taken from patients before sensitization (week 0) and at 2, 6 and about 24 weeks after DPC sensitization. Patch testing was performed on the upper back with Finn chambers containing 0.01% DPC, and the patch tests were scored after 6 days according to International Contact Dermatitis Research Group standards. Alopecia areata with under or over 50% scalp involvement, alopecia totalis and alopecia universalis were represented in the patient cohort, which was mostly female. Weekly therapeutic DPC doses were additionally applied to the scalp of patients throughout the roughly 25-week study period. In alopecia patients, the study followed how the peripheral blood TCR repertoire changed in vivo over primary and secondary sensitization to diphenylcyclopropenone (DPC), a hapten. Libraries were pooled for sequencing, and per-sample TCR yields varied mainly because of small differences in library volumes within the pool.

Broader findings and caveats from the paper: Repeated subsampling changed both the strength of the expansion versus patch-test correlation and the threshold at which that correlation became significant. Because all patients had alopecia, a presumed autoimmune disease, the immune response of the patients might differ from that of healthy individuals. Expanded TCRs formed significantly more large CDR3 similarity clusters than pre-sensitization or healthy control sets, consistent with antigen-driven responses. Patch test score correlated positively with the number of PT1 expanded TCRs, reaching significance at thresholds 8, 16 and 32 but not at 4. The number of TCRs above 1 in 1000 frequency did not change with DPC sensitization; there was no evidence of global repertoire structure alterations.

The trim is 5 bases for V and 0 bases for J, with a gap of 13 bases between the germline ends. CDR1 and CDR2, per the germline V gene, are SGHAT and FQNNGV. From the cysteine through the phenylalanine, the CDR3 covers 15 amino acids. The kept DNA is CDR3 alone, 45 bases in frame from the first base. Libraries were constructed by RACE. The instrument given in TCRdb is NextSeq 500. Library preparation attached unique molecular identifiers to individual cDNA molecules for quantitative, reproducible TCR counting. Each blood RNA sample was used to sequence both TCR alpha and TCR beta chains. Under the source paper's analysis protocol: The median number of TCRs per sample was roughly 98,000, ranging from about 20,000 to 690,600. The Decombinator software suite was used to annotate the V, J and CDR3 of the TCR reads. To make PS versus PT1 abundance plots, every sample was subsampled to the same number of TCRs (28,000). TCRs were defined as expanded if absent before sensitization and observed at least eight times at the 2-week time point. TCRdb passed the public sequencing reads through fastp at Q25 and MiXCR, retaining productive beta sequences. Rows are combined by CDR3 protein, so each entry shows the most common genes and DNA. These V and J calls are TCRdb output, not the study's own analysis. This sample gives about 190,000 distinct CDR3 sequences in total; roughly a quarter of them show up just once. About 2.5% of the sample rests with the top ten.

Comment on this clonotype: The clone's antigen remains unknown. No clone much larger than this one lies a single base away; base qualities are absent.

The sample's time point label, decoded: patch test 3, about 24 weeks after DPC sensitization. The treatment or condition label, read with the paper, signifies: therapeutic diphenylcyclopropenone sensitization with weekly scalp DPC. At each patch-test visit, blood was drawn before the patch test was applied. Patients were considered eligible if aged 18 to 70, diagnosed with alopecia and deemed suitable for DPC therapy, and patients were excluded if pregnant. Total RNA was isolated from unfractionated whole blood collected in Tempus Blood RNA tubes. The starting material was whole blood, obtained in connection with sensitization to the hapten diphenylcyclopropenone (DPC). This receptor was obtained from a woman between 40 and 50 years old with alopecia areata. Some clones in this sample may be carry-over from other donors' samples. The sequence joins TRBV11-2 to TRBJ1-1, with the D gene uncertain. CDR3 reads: CASSPKSILNTEAFF. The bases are TGTGCCAGCAGCCCGAAAAGTATCCTGAACACTGAAGCTTTCTTT.